This T cell receptor beta chain emerged from a study of identical twins listed by TCRdb under 2016. In the study overall: TCR alpha and beta repertoires from monozygotic twins, unrelated adults of various ages and cord blood were deep-sequenced to test whether fetal clonotypes persist. Replicate twin experiments were performed at different times using different library preparation protocols to rule out contamination. Beyond this particular receptor, the publication reports: Out-of-frame TCR alpha sequences shared between twins showed an excess of low generation-probability sequences compared with coincidental sharing between unrelated individuals. Invariant T cells such as MAIT and iNKT could partly confound zero-insertion analyses, although diverse VJ usage argued against such confounding for most clonotypes. A weaker excess of twin sharing was found in beta out-of-frame sequences because the signal-to-noise ratio was lowered by fewer shared sequences. Abundant cord blood beta clonotypes carried fewer insertions; young adult naive repertoires showed a weaker similar trend, while memory repertoires showed none. In monozygotic twins, recombination models systematically underestimated out-of-frame TCR alpha sharing, but the models matched the sharing seen between unrelated individuals. Conclusions relied on cross-sectional statistical analysis, since the same donors could not be followed over many years.

Its CDR3 holds 17 amino acids, cysteine through phenylalanine. Here the CDR3 DNA is all that survives: 51 bases in frame from base 1. Unmatched junction bases come to 9, with V trimmed by 0 bases and J by 2 bases. The germline V gene provides CDR1 SGHRS and CDR2 YFSETQ. The library was obtained by 5' RACE. The reads were generated on an Illumina HiSeq 2000. Template switching added a universal primer binding site, and the final cDNA carried a unique molecular identifier that allowed TCR cDNA molecules to be counted accurately. First-strand cDNA for TCR alpha and beta chains was synthesized from specific primers in the conserved constant-segment region. To control for contamination, every cDNA library carried two barcodes: a SMART-Mk sample barcode plus Illumina barcodes. TruSeq adapter sequences, together with Illumina sample barcodes, were added in two successive PCR steps. The TCR alpha and beta cDNA libraries were sequenced on the Illumina HiSeq platform using custom primers. In the authors' own workflow: Unique molecular identifiers were extracted from raw reads with MiGEC, and CDR3 positions were determined with MiXCR. For each individual, recombination models were inferred using an EM algorithm with the repgenHMM and IGoR tools. The tcR package in R was used for shared clonotype analysis, with sharing normalized by the product of cloneset sizes. To study raw recombination free of thymic and clonal selection effects, out-of-frame nonproductive sequences were analyzed. TCRdb took the public reads, trimmed them with fastp at Q25, ran MiXCR for clone calling and kept in-frame beta chains. Records with the same CDR3 protein are collapsed into one entry carrying the most frequent genes and DNA. Clone size and V and J calls follow TCRdb, not the original study. The sample records around 280,000 distinct CDR3 sequences, about 8.1% of which are singletons. The ten largest clonotypes hold approximately 2.1% of the sample.

Every donor was a healthy Caucasian. The twin cohort consisted of three pairs of female monozygotic twins, all aged 18 to 29 years. Miltenyi CD45RO+ enrichment and human naive T-cell isolation kits were used to isolate memory (CD45RO+) and naive T cells from PBMC. The table lists this clonotype with a few counts. Its cognate antigen has yet to be identified. No much larger clone is present one base from it, and per-base qualities are unavailable. These sequences were also reported in another study, on yellow fever vaccine responses in identical twins. That second publication adds: According to the authors, the vaccine-induced T cell response in identical twins seemed to be partly convergent and partly specific to each individual. In identical twins, the study followed T cell clones that responded to the vaccine with precision.

The sequencing input was memory (CD45RO+) T cells sorted from blood. The cell subset or site tag for this specimen amounts to: CD45RO+ enriched T cells. The receptor chain draws on TRBV5-1 and TRBJ2-5; 8 central nucleotides agree with TRBD2. This TCR derives from a woman between 18 and 29 years old in good health. The DNA sequence is as follows: TGCGCCAGCAGCTTGGCCGGGCGGGGGGCCCTACAAGAGACCCAGTACTTC. Its protein reads: CASSLAGRGALQETQYF.